The T cell receptor beta chain described here comes from a study of T-cell memory formation after mild COVID-19. Study-wide points: CM and EM subsets held most contracting CD4+ clones; EMRA held CD8+ ones.

MiXCR was run by TCRdb on the 5' RACE reads, yielding one entry per CDR3 protein. This sample has about 400,000 distinct CDR3 sequences, with approximately 15% found just once. Details on this clonotype: Its specificity is unknown.

The V gene end was trimmed by 4 bases and the J gene end by 10 bases; junction bases not matched to a gene: 5. CDR1 and CDR2 from the germline V gene are LGHNA and YSLEER. CDR3 length: 14 residues. The rearrangement links TRBV4-3 to TRBJ1-6, with 9 bases identical to TRBD1. Sequencing was done on a sample of PBMCs or a T cell subset sorted from them (not recorded which). This TCR was sampled from a man aged 18 to 30 who had mild COVID-19 (a few samples of this study predate the infection). Cell type and time point are not known. In nucleotides, the CDR3 is TGCGCCAGCAGCCCGGGGGACAGGGAATCACCCCTCCACTTT. Protein product: CASSPGDRESPLHF.